A selection of T cell receptor beta chains follows, all from one sample in a study of T cells after yellow fever vaccination. TCRdb re-analysed the 5' RACE reads in MiXCR, keeping a single row per CDR3 protein. This sample has about 340,000 distinct CDR3 sequences, with approximately 4% found just once. This specimen consisted of PBMCs, obtained 5 days after the yellow fever booster vaccination. These receptors all stem from a man aged 18 to 30 who received the YFV17D yellow fever vaccine. CDR3s include the opening cysteine and the closing phenylalanine or tryptophan. D genes are given only for firm matches. Not all rows give a size; the values are once, few, many and, for expanded clones, a class.

-,TRBV12-3/TRBV12-4,TRBJ1-6,-,CASGDRWGSPLHF,TGTGCCAGCGGGGACCGATGGGGCTCACCCCTCCACTTT
TRBD1,TRBV7-6,TRBJ2-7,-,CASSLAPAGTGVSEQYF,TGTGCCAGCAGCTTAGCTCCGGCGGGGACAGGGGTAAGCGAGCAGTACTTC
-,TRBV7-2,TRBJ2-2,many,CASTQERALNTGELFF,TGTGCCAGCACCCAGGAGCGGGCCTTGAACACCGGGGAGCTGTTTTTT
TRBD2,TRBV11-2,TRBJ2-3,few,CASSRLAGGITDTQYF,TGTGCCAGCAGCAGACTAGCGGGGGGTATCACAGATACGCAGTATTTT
-,TRBV2,TRBJ1-2,few,CASSSQGGTNYGYTF,TGTGCCAGCAGCTCTCAAGGAGGAACTAACTATGGCTACACCTTC
-,TRBV11-3,TRBJ1-4,-,CASSLAGTVRRVDEKLFF,TGTGCCAGCAGCTTAGCCGGGACCGTACGCCGCGTGGATGAAAAACTGTTTTTT
-,TRBV7-3,TRBJ1-1,many,CASKGRYSEAFF,TGTGCCAGCAAAGGTCGGTACTCTGAAGCTTTCTTT
-,TRBV6-2/TRBV6-3,TRBJ2-4,many,CASRQAVAKNIQYF,TGTGCCAGCCGCCAGGCCGTAGCCAAAAACATTCAGTACTTC
TRBD1,TRBV20-1,TRBJ1-2,-,CSARQGTTNGYTF,TGCAGTGCTCGACAGGGTACTACGAATGGCTACACCTTC
-,TRBV18,TRBJ1-1,few,CASSPSEENTEAFF,TGTGCCAGCTCACCATCGGAAGAGAACACTGAAGCTTTCTTT
-,TRBV7-9,TRBJ1-3,many,CASSPRLAGHGNTIYF,TGTGCCAGCAGCCCCCGTTTGGCAGGGCACGGAAACACCATATATTTT
-,TRBV7-9,TRBJ2-1,few,CASSFWLRRDGGEQFF,TGTGCCAGCAGCTTCTGGCTTCGGAGAGACGGAGGGGAGCAGTTCTTC